These 12 T cell receptor beta chains were all obtained from the same sample, sequenced in a study of beta chain features in type 1 diabetes. The antigens these receptors bind are not known. Study-level points and caveats: TCRB CDR3 length was moderately but significantly reduced in all four CD4+ subsets of Type 1 diabetes patients.

What was sequenced were expressed TCRB transcripts, since all of the isolated RNA had been reverse transcribed. Profiled with immunoSEQ multiplex PCR; TCRdb holds only in-frame clones, not every one. This sample has 300,000 to 450,000 clones; 10% to 15% occur once, and the top ten carry approximately 0.01%. Material: naive CD4+ T cells from blood. The source is a woman aged 18 to 35 with type 1 diabetes.

The V gene is TRBV5-1, the J gene TRBJ2-1; TRBD1 is a possible D gene (6 bases). V lost 0 bases to trimming and J lost 8 bases, with 12 bases between them. The V gene's germline CDR1 is SGHRS and CDR2 YFSETQ. The CDR3 has 14 amino acids. Here the CDR3 reads CASSLGQAEHEQFF. The DNA for the CDR3 is TGCGCCAGCAGCTTGGGACAGGCCGAACATGAGCAGTTCTTC.

CDR3 coding DNA: TGTGCCAGCAGCCAAGATGAGGGATTCAGGTACTTC. This codes for CASSQDEGFRYF. The gene calls are TRBV4-2 and TRBJ2-7, with a weak D call TRBD2 (5 bases). Germline V gene lookup returns CDR1 LGHNA and CDR2 YNFKEQ. The CDR3 runs to 12 residues. Trimming cost V 0 bases and J 12 bases, with 12 bases left between them.

The rearrangement joins TRBV9 to TRBJ1-4; TRBD1 matches 7 bases. J lost 3 bases, V lost 4 bases, and 6 bases had no gene match. In germline, CDR1 is SGDLS, CDR2 YYNGEE. The CDR3 has 15 residues. Here the CDR3 DNA reads TGTGCCAGCAGCTCCGGGGACAGACCTAATGAAAAACTGTTTTTT. Translated: CASSSGDRPNEKLFF.

The chain joins TRBV11-2 to TRBJ2-2, with D possibly matching TRBD2 (5 bases). V lost 5 bases, J lost 4 bases, and 14 bases lay in between. Germline assignment: CDR1 SGHAT and CDR2 FQNNGV. CDR3 length: 15 amino acids. For the CDR3, the DNA is TGTGCCAGCAGCCTGCCCTTTCGGGGCACCGGGGAGCTGTTTTTT. It codes for CASSLPFRGTGELFF.

This clone showed up just a few times. The V and J genes are TRBV29-1 and TRBJ2-7, with D possibly matching TRBD1 (6 bases). Trimming stripped 5 bases from V and 6 bases from J, with 8 bases between. This CDR3 is built from 10 residues. CDR1 is SQVTM, CDR2 ANQGSEA, per germline. CDR3 in DNA: TGCAGCGTTTTCAGGGGCGAGCAGTACTTC. As protein: CSVFRGEQYF.

The chain carries TRBV5-1 and TRBJ2-7; 8 nucleotides agree with TRBD2. Losses at the gene ends were 1 base for V and 3 bases for J; bases not matched to a gene: 12. The germline gives CDR1 SGHRS, CDR2 YFSETQ. This CDR3 is built from 17 residues. The CDR3 region is CASSLLGSGSTLYEQYF. The CDR3 coding sequence is TGCGCCAGCAGCTTGCTGGGGAGCGGGAGTACCCTCTACGAGCAGTACTTC. Combining the CDR3 with reference TRBV5-1 and TRBJ2-7 gives the whole variable domain KAGVTQTPRYLIKTRGQQVTLSCSPISGHRSVSWYQQTPGQGLQFLFEYFSETQRNKGNFPGRFSGRQFSNSRSEMNVSTLELGDSALYLCASSLLGSGSTLYEQYFGPGTRLTVT.

The V and J genes are TRBV29-1 and TRBJ2-7; 7 bases align to TRBD1. The germline gives CDR1 SQVTM, CDR2 ANQGSEA. V trimming: 6 bases; J trimming: 2 bases; junction bases outside the gene matches: 10. CDR3 length: 14 amino acids. This chain's CDR3 is CSVQPGTVTYEQYF. Here the CDR3 DNA reads TGCAGCGTCCAACCCGGGACAGTGACCTACGAGCAGTACTTC.

This rearrangement joins TRBV30 to TRBJ1-1; a possible D gene is TRBD1 (6 bases). Trimming left V 0 bases short and J 11 bases short, with 19 bases between. The germline V gene encodes CDR1 GTSNPN and CDR2 SVGIG (reference sequence). This CDR3 spans 14 amino acids. In DNA form, the CDR3 reads TGTGCCTGGAGTGTTATTGACAGGAAGGGCGAGGCTTTCTTT. It specifies CAWSVIDRKGEAFF.

V gene TRBV28 combines with J gene TRBJ2-7; 7 nucleotides match TRBD2. The CDR3 runs 13 residues. The V gene's germline CDR1 is MDHEN and CDR2 SYDVKM. Unmatched junction bases numbered 2, after V lost 4 bases and J lost 2 bases. CDR3 DNA sequence: TGTGCCAGCAGTTGGGGGGGAGCCTACGAGCAGTACTTC. Protein sequence: CASSWGGAYEQYF.

This rearrangement joins TRBV30 to TRBJ2-4; 11 bases match TRBD1. CDR3 size: 17 residues. The trim removed 2 bases at V and 2 bases at J, leaving 8 bases unmatched. The germline V gene has CDR1 GTSNPN and CDR2 SVGIG (reference sequence). The CDR3 sequence: CAWSRDRGTGTKNIQYF. The DNA for the CDR3 is TGTGCCTGGAGTAGGGACAGGGGGACGGGGACCAAAAACATTCAGTACTTC.

V usage is TRBV5-1 and J usage is TRBJ1-1; D is perhaps TRBD1 (5 bases). Trimming cost V 2 bases and J 4 bases, with 21 bases left between them. This CDR3 comprises 17 residues. Germline lookup yields CDR1 SGHRS and CDR2 YFSETQ. The CDR3 is CASSLLTRRGSGTEAFF. DNA for the CDR3: TGCGCCAGCAGCTTACTGACACGGCGGGGGTCGGGCACTGAAGCTTTCTTT. The full variable domain, its missing parts supplied by reference TRBV5-1 and TRBJ1-1, is KAGVTQTPRYLIKTRGQQVTLSCSPISGHRSVSWYQQTPGQGLQFLFEYFSETQRNKGNFPGRFSGRQFSNSRSEMNVSTLELGDSALYLCASSLLTRRGSGTEAFFGQGTRLTVV.

The chain employs TRBV5-1 and TRBJ2-1; 8 nucleotides align to TRBD2. V was clipped by 4 bases and J by 7 bases; unmatched bases: 10. The CDR3 length is 15 residues. Germline V lookup: CDR1 SGHRS, CDR2 YFSETQ. The chain's CDR3 is CASSRLAGVVNEQFF. CDR3 coding DNA: TGCGCCAGCAGCCGTCTAGCGGGTGTGGTGAATGAGCAGTTCTTC.